The 20 T cell receptor beta chains presented below share a single source sample, sequenced in a study of blood T cell repertoires in COVID-19. Clones were sequenced by immunoSEQ multiplex PCR, and TCRdb holds only the in-frame ones, with some missing. This sample yields over 250,000 clones, of which just over 90% are seen a single time; 2.2% belongs to the top ten. The source material was peripheral blood. Receptors were obtained from a woman aged 25 to 39 with COVID-19, enrolled during active disease.

The V call is TRBV2, the J call TRBJ2-1, with TRBD2 matching 7 bases. The trim removed 8 bases at V and 3 bases at J, leaving 4 bases unmatched. Germline assignment: CDR1 SNHLY and CDR2 FYNNEI. The CDR3 loop spans 13 amino acids. The CDR3 DNA is TGTGCCAGCGCGGGAGCGGGCTACAATGAGCAGTTCTTC. Translating gives CASAGAGYNEQFF.

The J gene is TRBJ2-5, the V gene TRBV4-1; TRBD1 aligns across 10 bases. The V segment lost 0 bases and the J segment 5 bases; nucleotides outside the gene matches: 9. The CDR3 sequence is 17 residues long. Germline loops: CDR1 MGHRA, CDR2 YSYEKL. DNA for the CDR3: TGCGCCAGCAGCCAAGATCCGGGACAGGGGCTCTTGGAGACCCAGTACTTC. This codes for CASSQDPGQGLLETQYF.

The chain uses TRBV27 and TRBJ2-7, with D tentatively TRBD2 (6 bases). CDR1 MNHEY and CDR2 SMNVEV come from the germline V gene (reference sequence). V gave up 6 bases and J gave up 3 bases, with 24 bases separating them. The CDR3 sequence is 17 residues long. As DNA, the CDR3 is TGTGCCAGCAGATATAAAGGTTGGGGAGGTAGCTACTACGAGCAGTACTTC. This encodes CASRYKGWGGSYYEQYF.

The chain joins TRBV11-2 to TRBJ1-6; weak D call: TRBD1 (5 bases). CDR1 is SGHAT and CDR2 is FQNNGV in the germline V gene. This CDR3 contains 15 residues. Trimming stripped 5 bases from V and 8 bases from J, with 16 bases between. The CDR3 bases are TGTGCCAGCAGCGTAGGGGTGGCGGCGGATTCACCCCTCCACTTT. It specifies CASSVGVAADSPLHF. The entire variable domain, with the rest obtained from reference TRBV11-2 and TRBJ1-6, is as follows: EAGVAQSPRYKIIEKRQSVAFWCNPISGHATLYWYQQILGQGPKLLIQFQNNGVVDDSQLPKDRFSAERLKGVDSTLKIQPAKLEDSAVYLCASSVGVAADSPLHFGNGTRLTVT.

V and J are TRBV29-1 and TRBJ1-1, with no clear D. Trimming left V 6 bases short and J 0 bases short, with 11 bases between. Germline V gene lookup returns CDR1 SQVTM and CDR2 ANQGSEA. The CDR3 length is 13 residues. The CDR3 here is CSVVAHLNTEAFF. The CDR3 bases are TGCAGCGTGGTAGCCCATCTGAACACTGAAGCTTTCTTT. Supplemented by reference TRBV29-1 and TRBJ1-1, the full variable domain reads SAVISQKPSRDICQRGTSLTIQCQVDSQVTMMFWYRQQPGQSLTLIATANQGSEATYESGFVIDKFPISRPNLTFSTLTVSNMSPEDSSIYLCSVVAHLNTEAFFGQGTRLTVV.

This clone was counted once. The V gene is TRBV6-6, the J gene TRBJ2-1, with TRBD1 matching over 7 bases. Germline loops: CDR1 MNHNY, CDR2 SVGAGI (reference sequence). The junction had 2 bases not matched to a gene; V was cut back by 0 bases and J by 3 bases. This CDR3 is built from 15 residues. This CDR3 is CASSYSGTVYNEQFF. As DNA, the CDR3 is TGTGCCAGCAGTTACTCGGGGACAGTCTACAATGAGCAGTTCTTC.

The chain is built from TRBV5-1 and TRBJ2-7; 8 nucleotides match TRBD1. With 5 bases clipped from V and 3 bases from J, the junction kept 13 bases outside the gene matches. CDR3 size: 16 residues. Per the germline V gene, CDR1 is SGHRS and CDR2 is YFSETQ. The CDR3 bases are TGCGCCAGCAGTTCTTGGACAGGGCGGGATATCTACGAGCAGTACTTC. Translation gives CASSSWTGRDIYEQYF. The whole variable domain, remainder taken from reference TRBV5-1 and TRBJ2-7, is KAGVTQTPRYLIKTRGQQVTLSCSPISGHRSVSWYQQTPGQGLQFLFEYFSETQRNKGNFPGRFSGRQFSNSRSEMNVSTLELGDSALYLCASSSWTGRDIYEQYFGPGTRLTVT.

CDR3 sequence: CASSPGQGVNTEAFF. The CDR3, as DNA: TGTGCCAGCAGCCCTGGACAGGGTGTGAACACTGAAGCTTTCTTT. V gene TRBV3-1 (or the pseudogene TRBV3-2) combines with J gene TRBJ1-1, with 8 bases aligning to TRBD1. The CDR3 length is 15 residues. CDR1 and CDR2 (germline): LGHDT, YNNKEL (reference sequence). V dropped 4 bases and J dropped 0; count of bases not matched to a gene: 4.

This clone came up a few times. V usage is TRBV7-2 and J usage is TRBJ2-1; 10 bases line up with TRBD2. CDR3 length: 14 residues. Germline values: CDR1 SGHTA, CDR2 FQGNSA. J gave up 9 bases and V 8 bases, and 10 bases lay outside the gene matches. The CDR3 here is CASQLLAGVGEQFF. The CDR3 nucleotides read TGTGCCAGCCAACTTCTAGCGGGAGTGGGTGAGCAGTTCTTC.

The V and J genes are TRBV10-3 and TRBJ1-1; 12 bases are shared with TRBD1. CDR3 length equals 15 residues. Trimming cost V 5 bases and J 3 bases; bases outside gene matches: 4. Looked up from germline, CDR1 is ENHRY and CDR2 is SYGVKD. The CDR3 nucleotides are TGTGCCATCAGTCCCGGGACAGGGGGCCACACTGAAGCTTTCTTT. Residues: CAISPGTGGHTEAFF.

The chain joins TRBV28 to TRBJ1-5, with 10 positions matching TRBD1. CDR3 size: 16 residues. Germline V gene data show CDR1 as MDHEN and CDR2 as SYDVKM. J lost 8 bases, V lost 6 bases, and 13 bases had no gene match. The chain's CDR3 is CASSLPRQGAGKPQHF. In nucleotides, the CDR3 is TGTGCCAGCAGCCTTCCCCGACAGGGGGCAGGAAAGCCCCAGCATTTT.

The chain joins TRBV19 to TRBJ2-7, with TRBD1 matching 9 bases. Looked up from germline, CDR1 is LNHDA and CDR2 is SQIVND (reference sequence). J was trimmed by 5 bases and V by 8 bases; bases with no gene match: 13. The CDR3 totals 15 residues. CDR3 protein: CASSHPGQGTDEQYF. The DNA of the CDR3 is TGTGCCAGTTCACACCCGGGACAGGGTACAGACGAGCAGTACTTC.

This chain joins TRBV2 and TRBJ2-5, with unresolved D. V lost 6 bases and J 4 bases, leaving 12 bases between the germline ends. Germline CDR1 SNHLY, CDR2 FYNNEI. CDR3 length equals 13 residues. Here the CDR3 reads CASSDSARETQYF. The CDR3 DNA follows: TGTGCCAGCAGCGACTCAGCACGAGAGACCCAGTACTTC.

This chain joins TRBV18 and TRBJ2-3; 8 positions match TRBD1. The germline V gene has CDR1 KGHSH and CDR2 LQKENI. The J segment lost 1 base and the V segment lost 0 bases, leaving 6 bases of the junction unmatched. The CDR3 spans 17 residues. CDR3 region: CASSPPASGQGTDTQYF. CDR3 nucleotide sequence: TGTGCCAGCTCACCACCAGCTTCGGGACAGGGCACAGATACGCAGTATTTT.

A remark on this clone: The sample holds other DNA sequences that translate to the same CDR3. The V call is TRBV5-1, the J call TRBJ2-7; weak D call: TRBD1 (6 bases). The V gene's germline CDR1 is SGHRS and CDR2 YFSETQ. The CDR3 loop spans 13 amino acids. V gave up 0 bases and J gave up 4 bases, with 8 bases separating them. The CDR3 loop is CASSLGTDYEQYF. In DNA, the CDR3 is TGCGCCAGCAGCTTGGGGACAGATTACGAGCAGTACTTC.

CDR3: CASSQGAVQPQHF. The CDR3 region has the DNA TGTGCCAGCTCACAGGGGGCGGTTCAGCCCCAGCATTTT. The rearrangement links TRBV18 to TRBJ1-5; 7 bases fit TRBD1. The germline CDR1 and CDR2 sequences are KGHSH and LQKENI. The CDR3 extends over 13 amino acids. Unmatched junction bases numbered 3, after V lost 4 bases and J lost 6 bases.

The chain joins TRBV7-9 to TRBJ1-4, with 7 bases aligning to TRBD1. The CDR3 spans 14 residues. V was clipped by 6 bases and J by 3 bases; unmatched bases: 4. Germline V gene data show CDR1 as SEHNR and CDR2 as FQNEAQ (reference sequence). CDR3 in amino acids: CASSEGQPNEKLFF. The CDR3 DNA sequence: TGTGCCAGCAGTGAGGGACAGCCTAATGAAAAACTGTTTTTT.

The rearrangement joins TRBV18 to TRBJ1-2; D not resolved. The ends were cut back, 0 bases at V and 3 bases at J, with 5 bases in the middle. Germline values: CDR1 KGHSH, CDR2 LQKENI. This CDR3 is built from 13 residues. In DNA, the CDR3 is TGTGCCAGCTCACCACCTACAGACTATGGCTACACCTTC. This sequence encodes CASSPPTDYGYTF.

The rearrangement joins TRBV3-1 (or the pseudogene TRBV3-2) to TRBJ1-4; TRBD1 might be the D (6 bases). Germline values: CDR1 LGHDT, CDR2 YNNKEL (reference sequence). The V and J ends lost 2 bases and 8 bases respectively, with 12 bases between them. CDR3 length: 14 amino acids. CDR3 sequence reads: CASSQQTGNEKLFF. CDR3 DNA sequence: TGTGCCAGCAGCCAACAAACAGGGAACGAAAAACTGTTTTTT.

This clone was seen only once. The rearrangement links TRBV28 to TRBJ1-2; D is undetermined. Germline V gene lookup returns CDR1 MDHEN and CDR2 SYDVKM. This CDR3 has 12 residues. Trimming left V 6 bases short and J 5 bases short, with 10 bases between. CDR3 DNA: TGTGCCAGCAGGGACCCGGGGTATGGCTACACCTTC. Encoded protein: CASRDPGYGYTF.